These 21 T cell receptor beta chains were all obtained from the same sample, sequenced in a study of vaccination and CD4 T cells after COVID-19. These receptors' targets are unknown. Documented treatment: roughly ten-day PBMC culture with coronavirus spike peptide pools or control peptides (ViraFEST assay). The Oncomine TCR Beta short-read assay sequenced DNA from cultured CD4+ T cells. Via MiXCR, TCRdb re-called the PCR reads, giving one row per CDR3 protein. The profile shows 20,000 to 25,000 distinct CDR3 sequences, approximately 65% of them singletons. The sample in question was CD4+ T cells from blood, cultured in vitro, obtained before SARS-CoV-2 vaccination. The receptor source for this set is a human donor who received a COVID-19 vaccine.

This clonotype turned up a few times. This sequence joins TRBV6-5 and TRBJ1-5, with 7 nucleotides matching TRBD1. The trim removed 0 bases at V and 7 bases at J, leaving 12 bases unmatched. This CDR3 has 17 residues. CDR1 MNHEY and CDR2 SVGAGI come from the germline V gene. In DNA, the CDR3 is TGTGCCAGCAGTTACTCGCCCGACAGGGTGGACGGACAGCCCCAGCATTTT. Translating gives CASSYSPDRVDGQPQHF.

The V gene is TRBV12-3 or TRBV12-4, the J gene TRBJ2-4; no clear D gene. V lost 6 bases and J lost 5, with 8 bases in between. CDR3 length: 12 residues. The CDR3 nucleotides read TGTGCCAGCAGCCCCACCGAAAACATTCAGTACTTC. Protein product: CASSPTENIQYF.

A few counts support this clonotype. The chain has TRBV21-1 and TRBJ1-6. TRBV21-1 is a recognized pseudogene. This CDR3 region has 14 residues. Here the CDR3 reads CASSIKPYNSPLHF. As DNA, the CDR3 is TGTGCCAGCAGCATAAAGCCTTATAATTCACCCCTCCACTTT.

The J gene is TRBJ1-2, the V gene TRBV6-1; the D is unclear. Germline loops: CDR1 MNHNS, CDR2 SASEGT. CDR3 length: 13 residues. The V and J ends lost 7 bases and 0 bases respectively, with 9 bases between them. The CDR3 DNA sequence: TGTGCCAGCACTTCGGCGACTAACTATGGCTACACCTTC. This encodes CASTSATNYGYTF.

CDR3 loop: CAWSSGQGSNQPQHF. DNA for the CDR3: TGTGCCTGGAGCTCAGGACAGGGCAGCAATCAGCCCCAGCATTTT. V usage is TRBV30 and J usage is TRBJ1-5, with 8 bases that match TRBD1. The V gene end was trimmed by 3 bases and the J gene end by 1 base; junction bases not matched to a gene: 5. CDR1 GTSNPN and CDR2 SVGIG come from the germline V gene (reference sequence). The length of the CDR3 is 15 residues.

This clonotype was seen a handful of times. The V gene is TRBV12-3 or TRBV12-4, the J gene TRBJ1-5, with D possibly being TRBD1 (6 bases). CDR3 length: 15 amino acids. The V and J ends lost 8 bases and 2 bases respectively, with 16 bases between them. The CDR3 DNA sequence: TGTGCCAGCTGCCTAGGGGGTGAATGCAATCAGCCCCAGCATTTT. It yields the protein CASCLGGECNQPQHF.

The CDR3 region has the DNA TGTGCCAGTAGTATTTCGGGACGCAATCAGCCCCAGCATTTT. Encoded protein: CASSISGRNQPQHF. This chain joins TRBV19 and TRBJ1-5; TRBD1 is a possible D gene (5 bases). The CDR3 contains 14 residues. Trimming stripped 3 bases from V and 2 bases from J, with 8 bases between. Per germline, CDR1 LNHDA and CDR2 SQIVND (reference sequence).

The rearrangement uses TRBV30 and TRBJ1-2; 7 bases map to TRBD1. Germline CDR1 and CDR2: GTSNPN and SVGIG (reference sequence). The CDR3 loop spans 14 amino acids. V dropped 4 bases and J dropped 8; count of bases not matched to a gene: 13. CDR3 nucleotide sequence: TGTGCCTGGAAGACAGGGAATACTCCCGGCGGCTACACCTTC. This codes for CAWKTGNTPGGYTF.

The rearrangement uses TRBV6-5 and TRBJ1-1; D is uncertain. V gave up 0 bases and J gave up 8 bases, with 7 bases separating them. The length of the CDR3 is 12 residues. Germline assignment: CDR1 MNHEY and CDR2 SVGAGI. The CDR3 nucleotides read TGTGCCAGCAGTTACTCGCGGCACGAAGCTTTCTTT. Protein: CASSYSRHEAFF.

The gene calls are TRBV7-2 and TRBJ2-7; 13 bases match TRBD2. This CDR3 comprises 16 residues. The germline V gene has CDR1 SGHTA and CDR2 FQGNSA. After removal of 1 base from V and 4 bases from J, the junction contained 4 bases not matched to a gene. The CDR3 sequence: CASSLGPTSGGYEQYF. CDR3 in DNA: TGTGCCAGCAGCTTAGGACCGACTAGCGGGGGGTACGAGCAGTACTTC.

The rearrangement links TRBV6-1 to TRBJ2-7, with 8 bases aligning to TRBD1. Unmatched junction bases numbered 10, after V lost 6 bases and J lost 3 bases. The germline V gene encodes CDR1 MNHNS and CDR2 SASEGT. This CDR3 region has 15 residues. The CDR3 sequence is CASRFQDRDGYEQYF. CDR3 bases: TGTGCCAGCAGATTTCAGGACAGGGACGGCTACGAGCAGTACTTC.

This clonotype has just a few counts. The chain employs TRBV6-2 or TRBV6-3 and TRBJ1-6, with 10 bases fitting TRBD1. J lost 7 bases, V lost 0 bases, and 0 bases had no gene match. The CDR3 totals 15 residues. In germline, CDR1 is MNHEY, CDR2 SVGEGT. CDR3 sequence (DNA): TGTGCCAGCAGTTACTCGGGACAGGGGAATTCACCCCTCCACTTT. This translates into CASSYSGQGNSPLHF.

The count of this clonotype is one. As the CDR3 is not closed by the conserved phenylalanine or tryptophan, this likely results from a read error. The chain has TRBV20-1 and TRBJ2-5, with TRBD2 identical over 8 bases. V lost 2 bases, J lost 5 bases, and 7 bases stayed unmatched. CDR1 and CDR2 (germline): DFQATT, SNEGSKA (reference sequence). This CDR3 spans 14 amino acids. The CDR3 nucleotides read TGCAGTGCTAGAATCCAGCGGGGGCAGGAGACCCAGTACCTC. It yields the protein CSARIQRGQETQYL.

The chain combines TRBV19 with TRBJ1-5; D uncertain. This CDR3 spans 14 amino acids. V dropped 4 bases and J dropped 1 base, with 8 bases sitting between them. Germline CDR1 is LNHDA and CDR2 is SQIVND (reference sequence). CDR3 loop: CASSTGRSNQPQHF. DNA for the CDR3: TGTGCCAGTAGTACTGGACGGAGCAATCAGCCCCAGCATTTT.

The V call is TRBV12-3 or TRBV12-4, the J call TRBJ2-7; D assignment may be TRBD1 or TRBD2 (7 bases each). The CDR3 contains 15 residues. Trimming removed 4 bases at V and 5 bases at J, with 18 bases between. The CDR3 bases are TGTGCCAGCAGTTCACAGGGGAGGGGGTTCCACGAGCAGTACTTC. The encoded protein is CASSSQGRGFHEQYF.

This clonotype was seen more than once but under ten times. The V call is TRBV7-8, the J call TRBJ2-3; D is unclear. Germline V gene data show CDR1 as SGHVS and CDR2 as FQNEAQ. Trimming took off 5 bases at V and 1 base at J, with 13 bases between the two ends. The CDR3 is 15 amino acids. CDR3 sequence (DNA): TGTGCCAGCAGCATCGACCCAGGCGGCACAGATACGCAGTATTTT. This translates into CASSIDPGGTDTQYF.

The chain has TRBV29-1 and TRBJ2-5, with 10 bases lining up with TRBD2. Trimming cost V 3 bases and J 4 bases; bases outside gene matches: 5. The CDR3 spans 14 residues. Germline assignment: CDR1 SQVTM and CDR2 ANQGSEA. The CDR3 DNA follows: TGCAGCGTTGAGGGTAGCGGGGGGCCAGAGACCCAGTACTTC. Amino acids: CSVEGSGGPETQYF. Full variable domain (outside the CDR3, taken from reference TRBV29-1 and TRBJ2-5): SAVISQKPSRDICQRGTSLTIQCQVDSQVTMMFWYRQQPGQSLTLIATANQGSEATYESGFVIDKFPISRPNLTFSTLTVSNMSPEDSSIYLCSVEGSGGPETQYFGPGTRLLVL.

The chain links TRBV27 to TRBJ2-3, with D tentatively TRBD1 or TRBD2 (5 bases each). Germline CDR1 MNHEY, CDR2 SMNVEV (reference sequence). V was clipped by 2 bases and J by 3 bases, with 18 bases between them. There are 17 residues in the CDR3. The CDR3 is CASSLGTKTGITDTQYF. CDR3 bases: TGTGCCAGCAGTTTAGGGACCAAAACGGGGATTACAGATACGCAGTATTTT.

This clonotype was counted between two and nine times. The V call is TRBV5-4, the J call TRBJ2-2, with D tentatively TRBD2 (5 bases). Trimming took off 0 bases at V and 4 bases at J, with 7 bases between the two ends. CDR1 and CDR2 from the germline V gene are SGHNT and YYREEE (reference sequence). The CDR3 has 14 amino acids. CDR3 in DNA: TGTGCCAGCAGCTTGGGAGGGAGCACCGGGGAGCTGTTTTTT. Its protein product is CASSLGGSTGELFF.

By sample share, this clonotype is large (0.1 to 1%). V and J are TRBV6-2 or TRBV6-3 and TRBJ2-1, with TRBD2 matching 8 bases. V shed 6 bases and J 0 bases; nucleotides not matched to a gene: 7. CDR3 length equals 16 residues. Germline V gene data show CDR1 as MNHEY and CDR2 as SVGEGT. CDR3 DNA: TGTGCCAGCAGCTCCCCTCGGGGGGGCTCCTACAATGAGCAGTTCTTC. This translates into CASSSPRGGSYNEQFF.

CDR3 DNA: TGTGCCAGCAGTTTTTGGGACACCCAAGAGACCCAGTACTTC. It yields the protein CASSFWDTQETQYF. V usage is TRBV12-3 or TRBV12-4 and J usage is TRBJ2-5, with D possibly matching TRBD1 (6 bases). The CDR3 length is 14 residues. V was trimmed by 3 bases and J by 1 base, leaving 9 bases between them.